This T cell receptor beta chain was found in a study of blood T cell repertoires in COVID-19. For the study at large: Both acute and convalescent COVID-19 samples were obtained from the United States, Italy and Spain. The cDNA or gDNA used as material had been derived from T cells, B-cell-depleted T cells, or PBMCs.

In the original analysis: By means of reference gene primer amplification, nucleated cell counts were estimated. The table came from immunoSEQ multiplex PCR; TCRdb's copy has only in-frame clones and leaves some out. V, J and clone size were drawn from that table, and D and trimming were deduced from the DNA. The data hold about 160,000 clones, with approximately 80% observed a single time. The CDR3 has 16 residues. Trimming took off 0 bases at V and 3 bases at J, with 14 bases between the two ends. The germline gives CDR1 LNHNV, CDR2 YYDKDF (reference sequence). The sequence was collected from a woman of 80 years or more with active or convalescent COVID-19. The genes are TRBV15 and TRBJ2-5, with D unclear. The sequenced material came from peripheral blood. The CDR3 sequence: CATSRDRGISKETQYF. In nucleotides, the CDR3 is TGTGCCACCAGCAGAGATAGAGGTATTTCGAAAGAGACCCAGTACTTC.